The 32 T cell receptor beta chains in this list originate from one sample, sequenced in a study of OX40 agonist ivuxolimab in advanced cancers. Receptors were amplified or captured by the immunoSEQ multiplex PCR assay. The source is immuneACCESS, and TCRdb retained only in-frame sequences with V and J called. Part of the clones is not carried over; for the studies checked, unresolved V genes explain less than half of this, and the remainder is unexplained. Counted in this sample were about 62,000 clones; 88% of them appeared once. The ten largest clones represent more than 4.5% of the sample. This specimen consisted of CD4+ or CD8+ T cells sorted from blood, obtained in a trial of the OX40 agonist ivuxolimab. The receptors were gathered from an adult with an advanced solid tumor such as melanoma, head and neck, liver or kidney cancer.

This chain links TRBV7-2 with TRBJ2-3; D possibly corresponds to TRBD2 (5 bases). The CDR3 consists of 13 residues. Trimming cost V 5 bases and J 2 bases, with 8 bases left between them. Germline CDR1 reads SGHTA; CDR2 reads FQGNSA. In DNA, the CDR3 is TGTGCCAGCAGCCGCCGGGACACAGATACGCAGTATTTT. The encoded protein is CASSRRDTDTQYF.

The chain links TRBV2 to TRBJ1-1, with D possibly matching TRBD1 (5 bases). The V gene's germline CDR1 is SNHLY and CDR2 FYNNEI. CDR3 length: 14 amino acids. V was pared by 3 bases and J by 3 bases, with 11 bases between. CDR3 sequence reads: CASSEAGGHTEAFF. In DNA, the CDR3 is TGTGCCAGCAGTGAGGCGGGGGGACACACTGAAGCTTTCTTT.

V is TRBV2 and J is TRBJ1-1, with unresolved D. With 8 bases removed from V and 2 bases from J, the gap between germline ends came to 9 bases. The V gene's germline CDR1 is SNHLY and CDR2 FYNNEI. This CDR3 spans 12 amino acids. The CDR3 here is CASERQNTEAFF. CDR3 DNA: TGTGCCAGCGAGAGACAAAACACTGAAGCTTTCTTT.

The chain combines TRBV30 with TRBJ1-2; D might be TRBD1 (6 bases). Germline assignment: CDR1 GTSNPN and CDR2 SVGIG (reference sequence). CDR3 length: 15 residues. With 0 bases removed from V and 2 bases from J, the gap between germline ends came to 13 bases. The CDR3 DNA sequence: TGTGCCTGGAGTGTATATGGGCAGGGGAACTATGGCTACACCTTC. Translated: CAWSVYGQGNYGYTF.

This CDR3 reads CASSYRHGETQYF. DNA for the CDR3: TGTGCCAGCAGTTACCGACATGGAGAGACCCAGTACTTC. The chain links TRBV6-6 to TRBJ2-5; D is uncertain. CDR1 MNHNY and CDR2 SVGAGI come from the germline V gene (reference sequence). V lost 2 bases and J 4 bases, leaving 8 bases between the germline ends. The CDR3 has 13 amino acids.

The J gene is TRBJ1-1, the V gene TRBV18; TRBD1 agrees at 9 bases. The trim removed 1 base at V and 6 bases at J, leaving 15 bases unmatched. This CDR3 has 18 amino acids. CDR1 KGHSH and CDR2 LQKENI come from the germline V gene. The CDR3, as DNA: TGTGCCAGCTCACCACTTCTTACCGCCGGACAGGGGAGACCTGAAGCTTTCTTT. Its protein is CASSPLLTAGQGRPEAFF. The variable domain in full, with the rest retrieved from reference TRBV18 and TRBJ1-1, is NAGVMQNPRHLVRRRGQEARLRCSPMKGHSHVYWYRQLPEEGLKFMVYLQKENIIDESGMPKERFSAEFPKEGPSILRIQQVVRGDSAAYFCASSPLLTAGQGRPEAFFGQGTRLTVV.

J is TRBJ1-2 and V is TRBV19; D possibly corresponds to TRBD1 (5 bases). The CDR3 is 15 amino acids. V was clipped by 5 bases and J by 6 bases, with 19 bases between them. Germline V lookup: CDR1 LNHDA, CDR2 SQIVND (reference sequence). CDR3 in amino acids: CASSSQVPTENGYTF. DNA for the CDR3: TGTGCCAGTAGTTCACAGGTTCCCACGGAGAATGGCTACACCTTC.

This chain uses TRBV30 with TRBJ1-5, with D possibly being TRBD1 (5 bases). Trimming stripped 5 bases from V and 0 bases from J, with 17 bases between. This CDR3 is 16 amino acids long. Germline V gene data show CDR1 as GTSNPN and CDR2 as SVGIG (reference sequence). The CDR3, as DNA: TGTGCCTGGGATCGGGACGGAGTTAATAGCAATCAGCCCCAGCATTTT. Its protein product is CAWDRDGVNSNQPQHF.

A few counts support this clone. V is TRBV5-5 and J is TRBJ2-3; TRBD1 might be the D (5 bases). The CDR3 sequence is 15 residues long. Germline V gene sequence: CDR1 SGHKS, CDR2 YYEKEE (reference sequence). V gave up 3 bases and J gave up 3 bases, with 14 bases separating them. This chain's CDR3 is CASSWGTTATDTQYF. The CDR3, as DNA: TGTGCCAGCAGCTGGGGTACGACAGCAACAGATACGCAGTATTTT.

The CDR3, as DNA: TGTGCCAGCTCACCACCTCGGACCATCTCTGGGGCCAACGTCCTGACTTTC. Translation gives CASSPPRTISGANVLTF. The J gene is TRBJ2-6, the V gene TRBV18; unclear D gene. The germline CDR1 and CDR2 sequences are KGHSH and LQKENI. Trimming left V 0 bases short and J 0 bases short, with 9 bases between. The CDR3 runs 17 residues.

The chain uses TRBV9 and TRBJ2-3, with a tentative D call TRBD2 (5 bases). V lost 0 bases, J lost 1 base, and 9 bases lay in between. There are 15 residues in the CDR3. Germline V lookup: CDR1 SGDLS, CDR2 YYNGEE. This CDR3 reads CASSVDGLRTDTQYF. The CDR3 DNA reads as TGTGCCAGCAGCGTAGACGGACTGCGCACAGATACGCAGTATTTT. Drawing the rest from reference TRBV9 and TRBJ2-3, the complete variable domain is DSGVTQTPKHLITATGQRVTLRCSPRSGDLSVYWYQQSLDQGLQFLIQYYNGEERAKGNILERFSAQQFPDLHSELNLSSLELGDSALYFCASSVDGLRTDTQYFGPGTRLTVL.

The rearrangement links TRBV4-2 to TRBJ2-5; tentatively, D is TRBD2 (7 bases). The CDR3 spans 13 residues. V lost 4 bases, J lost 5 bases, and 11 bases lay in between. CDR1 is LGHNA and CDR2 is YNFKEQ in the germline V gene. The CDR3 is CASSPAGAETQYF. DNA of the CDR3: TGTGCCAGCAGCCCGGCGGGGGCTGAGACCCAGTACTTC.

The chain uses TRBV10-1 and TRBJ2-7; D is ambiguous. The CDR3 totals 9 residues. Germline V CDR1 and CDR2: WNHNN, SYGVQD (reference sequence). V lost 11 bases, J lost 4 bases, and 6 bases lay in between. CDR3 in DNA: TGCGCCTTTGTGTACGAGCAGTACTTC. Protein sequence: CAFVYEQYF.

The chain has TRBV5-4 and TRBJ2-1; 8 positions agree with TRBD2. The V gene's germline CDR1 is SGHNT and CDR2 YYREEE (reference sequence). The CDR3 spans 16 residues. J lost 6 bases, V lost 2 bases, and 10 bases had no gene match. The CDR3 bases are TGTGCCAGCAGCTTCTATGGAGCGGGGGCGGGCAATGAGCAGTTCTTC. This encodes CASSFYGAGAGNEQFF.

This clone was counted between two and nine times. CDR3 in DNA: TGTGCCAGCAGTCCGGGCCAGGGGGGGGCCAACGTCCTGACTTTC. Amino acid sequence: CASSPGQGGANVLTF. The rearrangement joins TRBV5-4 to TRBJ2-6; D is possibly TRBD1 (6 bases). Germline V gene sequence: CDR1 SGHNT, CDR2 YYREEE (reference sequence). The CDR3 spans 15 residues. Trimming removed 5 bases from V and 4 bases from J, with 13 bases in between.

This chain links TRBV5-4 with TRBJ1-1; 7 nucleotides line up with TRBD1. CDR3 length: 15 residues. Losses at the gene ends were 4 bases for V and 1 base for J; bases not matched to a gene: 7. The V gene's germline CDR1 is SGHNT and CDR2 YYREEE (reference sequence). For the CDR3, the DNA is TGTGCCAGCAGCGGGCAGACAGGGAGGAACACTGAAGCTTTCTTT. This encodes CASSGQTGRNTEAFF.

The chain has TRBV18 and TRBJ2-7, with 8 bases lining up with TRBD1. The junction had 8 bases not matched to a gene; V was cut back by 0 bases and J by 7 bases. The length of the CDR3 is 15 residues. Germline CDR1 KGHSH, CDR2 LQKENI. The CDR3 nucleotides read TGTGCCAGCTCACCACCCGCGCAGGGGGCTTATGAGCAGTACTTC. Its protein product is CASSPPAQGAYEQYF.

The rearrangement joins TRBV7-2 to TRBJ2-5, with D possibly being TRBD1 (6 bases). In germline, CDR1 is SGHTA, CDR2 FQGNSA. This CDR3 spans 14 amino acids. Trimming removed 5 bases from V and 0 bases from J, with 10 bases in between. CDR3 DNA: TGTGCCAGCAGCCCGAACAGGGACCAAGAGACCCAGTACTTC. Translation: CASSPNRDQETQYF. Drawing the rest from reference TRBV7-2 and TRBJ2-5, the complete variable domain is GAGVSQSPSNKVTEKGKDVELRCDPISGHTALYWYRQSLGQGLEFLIYFQGNSAPDKSGLPSDRFSAERTGGSVSTLTIQRTQQEDSAVYLCASSPNRDQETQYFGPGTRLLVL.

In DNA form, the CDR3 reads TGTGCCAGCAGTGAAGTACCAGGAAATGAGCAGTTCTTC. This gives the protein CASSEVPGNEQFF. The chain uses TRBV6-1 and TRBJ2-1; D is uncertain. The CDR3 loop spans 13 amino acids. The V end was cut by 1 base, the J end by 7 bases, with 8 bases between. The germline V gene has CDR1 MNHNS and CDR2 SASEGT.

With respect to this clone: An end of the junction does not agree with germline; a read error may underlie this. The chain is built from TRBV11-2 and TRBJ2-2; D is undetermined. Germline V gives CDR1 SGHAT, CDR2 FQNNGV. The CDR3 length is 14 residues. The CDR3 reads CASSLEVRTRELFF. As DNA, the CDR3 is TGTGCCAGCAGCTTAGAAGTCCGCACCCGGGAGCTGTTTTTT.

The rearrangement joins TRBV25-1 to TRBJ1-2; 7 bases map to TRBD1. V lost 4 bases to trimming and J lost 3 bases; unmatched junction nucleotides: 8. The CDR3 runs to 15 residues. Looked up from germline, CDR1 is MGHDK and CDR2 is SYGVNS. CDR3 in amino acids: CASSAAGQTYYGYTF. The CDR3 DNA is TGTGCCAGCAGTGCCGCGGGACAGACGTACTATGGCTACACCTTC.

The CDR3 coding sequence is TGTGCCAGCTCACCACCGGTCGGCTACGAGCAGTACTTC. This sequence encodes CASSPPVGYEQYF. The chain carries TRBV18 and TRBJ2-7; D is ambiguous. V dropped 0 bases and J dropped 3 bases, with 6 bases sitting between them. CDR3 length: 13 residues. Germline V gives CDR1 KGHSH, CDR2 LQKENI. The variable domain in full, with the rest retrieved from reference TRBV18 and TRBJ2-7, is NAGVMQNPRHLVRRRGQEARLRCSPMKGHSHVYWYRQLPEEGLKFMVYLQKENIIDESGMPKERFSAEFPKEGPSILRIQQVVRGDSAAYFCASSPPVGYEQYFGPGTRLTVT.

The chain employs TRBV19 and TRBJ2-7; 10 nucleotides align to TRBD2. There are 14 residues in the CDR3. V trimming: 6 bases; J trimming: 5 bases; junction bases outside the gene matches: 7. Germline loops: CDR1 LNHDA, CDR2 SQIVND (reference sequence). CDR3 amino acids: CASSPGTSVNEQYF. For the CDR3, the DNA is TGTGCCAGTAGCCCCGGGACTAGCGTGAACGAGCAGTACTTC.

The V call is TRBV2, the J call TRBJ1-1; D possibly corresponds to TRBD1 (5 bases). Deletions cut 7 bases from V and 1 base from J, with 13 bases between. CDR3 length equals 14 residues. Germline values: CDR1 SNHLY, CDR2 FYNNEI. The DNA of the CDR3 is TGTGCCAGCAAACTGGACGGACAGAACACTGAAGCTTTCTTT. Translated, it gives CASKLDGQNTEAFF. Variable domain in full (rest from reference TRBV2 and TRBJ1-1): EPEVTQTPSHQVTQMGQEVILRCVPISNHLYFYWYRQILGQKVEFLVSFYNNEISEKSEIFDDQFSVERPDGSNFTLKIRSTKLEDSAMYFCASKLDGQNTEAFFGQGTRLTVV.

This sequence joins TRBV10-3 and TRBJ1-2, with a weak D call TRBD1 (6 bases). Germline V gene sequence: CDR1 ENHRY, CDR2 SYGVKD. V was pared by 7 bases and J by 0 bases, with 21 bases between. The CDR3 has 17 amino acids. The DNA of the CDR3 is TGTGCCATCACCGTGGGGGGCCATGGGAATTCTAACTATGGCTACACCTTC. It yields the protein CAITVGGHGNSNYGYTF.

This clone is medium-sized. This chain uses TRBV27 with TRBJ2-4, with 13 positions matching TRBD2. V was pared by 5 bases and J by 0 bases, with 13 bases of the junction left unmatched. Germline V gene sequence: CDR1 MNHEY, CDR2 SMNVEV (reference sequence). The CDR3 has 20 residues. The CDR3 is CASSRRTSGSEMRAKNIQYF. CDR3 coding DNA: TGTGCCAGCAGTCGTCGGACTAGCGGGAGCGAAATGCGAGCCAAAAACATTCAGTACTTC.

The chain joins TRBV21-1 to TRBJ1-4; whether TRBD1, the table's D call, matches the DNA was not checked. TRBV21-1 is labeled a pseudogene. The CDR3 has 19 amino acids. CDR3 nucleotides: TGTGCCAGCAGCAAAGGGGGCTGGGAAGGTTCATTCCCCTACGAAAAACTGTTTTTT. Translating gives CASSKGGWEGSFPYEKLFF.

The chain's CDR3 is CAWSRSGSFRASYNEQFF. CDR3 nucleotides: TGTGCCTGGAGTCGTAGCGGGAGTTTCAGGGCCTCCTACAATGAGCAGTTCTTC. V gene TRBV30 combines with J gene TRBJ2-1; TRBD2 matches at 9 bases. Trimming cost V 2 bases and J 0 bases; bases outside gene matches: 11. CDR3 length: 18 amino acids. In germline, CDR1 is GTSNPN, CDR2 SVGIG (reference sequence).

The chain couples TRBV2 to TRBJ1-5; 10 bases are a match to TRBD1. After removal of 4 bases from V and 6 bases from J, the junction contained 3 bases not matched to a gene. This CDR3 is 14 amino acids long. The V gene's germline CDR1 is SNHLY and CDR2 FYNNEI. The CDR3 spells CASSVGTGVQPQHF. In nucleotides, the CDR3 is TGTGCCAGCAGTGTGGGGACAGGGGTTCAGCCCCAGCATTTT.

The CDR3 loop reads CASRSNEKLFF. In nucleotides, the CDR3 is TGTGCCAGCAGAAGTAATGAAAAACTGTTTTTT. The chain joins TRBV6-1 to TRBJ1-4; D remains unclear. Germline V gene data show CDR1 as MNHNS and CDR2 as SASEGT. With 6 bases removed from V and 4 bases from J, the gap between germline ends came to 3 bases. CDR3 length equals 11 residues.

The chain couples TRBV6-1 to TRBJ1-5, with D perhaps TRBD1 (5 bases). The germline V gene has CDR1 MNHNS and CDR2 SASEGT. CDR3 length equals 15 residues. Trimming pared 4 bases from V and 2 bases from J, leaving 12 bases between. The CDR3 DNA reads TGTGCCAGCAGTGCGACAGCATATGGCAATCAGCCCCAGCATTTT. Residues: CASSATAYGNQPQHF.

The chain links TRBV10-3 to TRBJ2-3; D is unclear. This CDR3 spans 13 amino acids. The germline V gene encodes CDR1 ENHRY and CDR2 SYGVKD. V was cut by 3 bases and J by 8 bases, with 12 bases left in between. CDR3 sequence reads: CAISEGISGTQYF. CDR3 nucleotides: TGTGCCATCAGTGAAGGGATTTCGGGTACGCAGTATTTT.